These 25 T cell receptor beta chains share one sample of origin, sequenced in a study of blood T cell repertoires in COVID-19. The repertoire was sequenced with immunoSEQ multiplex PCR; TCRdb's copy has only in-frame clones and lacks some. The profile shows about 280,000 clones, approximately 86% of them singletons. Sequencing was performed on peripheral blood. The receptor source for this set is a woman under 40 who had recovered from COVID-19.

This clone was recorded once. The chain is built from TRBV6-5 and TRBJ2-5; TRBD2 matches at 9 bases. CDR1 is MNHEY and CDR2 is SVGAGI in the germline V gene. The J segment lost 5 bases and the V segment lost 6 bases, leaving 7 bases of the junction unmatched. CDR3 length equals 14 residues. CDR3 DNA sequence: TGTGCCAGCAGAGGGACTAGCCCCTGGGAGACCCAGTACTTC. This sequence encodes CASRGTSPWETQYF.

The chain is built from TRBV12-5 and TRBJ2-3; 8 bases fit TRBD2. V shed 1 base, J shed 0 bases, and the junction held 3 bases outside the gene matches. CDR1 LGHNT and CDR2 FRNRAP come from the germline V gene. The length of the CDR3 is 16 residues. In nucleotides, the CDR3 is TGTGCTAGTGGTTTGGGGACTAGCCTAAGCACAGATACGCAGTATTTT. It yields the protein CASGLGTSLSTDTQYF.

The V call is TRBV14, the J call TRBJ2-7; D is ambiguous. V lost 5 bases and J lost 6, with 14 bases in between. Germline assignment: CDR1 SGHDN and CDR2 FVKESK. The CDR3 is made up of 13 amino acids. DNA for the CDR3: TGTGCCAGCAGCGATCCCCCCTCGGTCGAGCAGTACTTC. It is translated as CASSDPPSVEQYF.

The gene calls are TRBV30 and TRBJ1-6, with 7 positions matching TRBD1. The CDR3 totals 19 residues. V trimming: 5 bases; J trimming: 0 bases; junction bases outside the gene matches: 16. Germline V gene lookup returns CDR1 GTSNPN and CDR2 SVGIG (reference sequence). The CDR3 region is CAWEAGTASTSSYNSPLHF. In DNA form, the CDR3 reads TGTGCCTGGGAAGCCGGGACAGCCTCAACGAGCTCCTATAATTCACCCCTCCACTTT.

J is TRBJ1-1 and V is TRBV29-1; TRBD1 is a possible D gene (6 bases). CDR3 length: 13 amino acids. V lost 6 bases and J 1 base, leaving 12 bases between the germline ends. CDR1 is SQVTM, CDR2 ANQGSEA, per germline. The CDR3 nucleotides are TGCAGCGTCCTTTTAGGGGGGAACACTGAAGCTTTCTTT. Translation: CSVLLGGNTEAFF.

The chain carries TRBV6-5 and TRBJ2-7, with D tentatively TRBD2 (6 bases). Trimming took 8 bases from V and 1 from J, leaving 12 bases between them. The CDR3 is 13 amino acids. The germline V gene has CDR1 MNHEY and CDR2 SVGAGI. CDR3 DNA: TGTGCCAGCCGGTACGGGAGTTCCTACGAGCAGTACTTC. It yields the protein CASRYGSSYEQYF.

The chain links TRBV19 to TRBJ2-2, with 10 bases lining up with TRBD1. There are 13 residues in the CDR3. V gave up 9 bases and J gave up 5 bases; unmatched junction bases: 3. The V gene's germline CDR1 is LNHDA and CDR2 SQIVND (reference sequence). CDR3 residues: CASRDRGTGELFF. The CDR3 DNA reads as TGTGCCAGCCGGGACAGGGGTACCGGGGAGCTGTTTTTT.

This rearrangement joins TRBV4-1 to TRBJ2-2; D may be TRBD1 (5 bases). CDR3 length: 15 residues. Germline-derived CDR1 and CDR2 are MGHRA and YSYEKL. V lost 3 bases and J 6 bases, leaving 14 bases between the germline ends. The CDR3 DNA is TGCGCCAGCAGCCACGATCCAGGGTACCCCGGGGAGCTGTTTTTT. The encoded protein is CASSHDPGYPGELFF.

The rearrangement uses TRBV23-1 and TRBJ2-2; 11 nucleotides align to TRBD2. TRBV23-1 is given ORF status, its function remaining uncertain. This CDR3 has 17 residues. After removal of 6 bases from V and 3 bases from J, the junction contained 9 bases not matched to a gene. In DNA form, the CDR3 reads TGCGCCAGCAGAAGGACTAGCGGGCACCGTGACACCGGGGAGCTGTTTTTT. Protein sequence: CASRRTSGHRDTGELFF.

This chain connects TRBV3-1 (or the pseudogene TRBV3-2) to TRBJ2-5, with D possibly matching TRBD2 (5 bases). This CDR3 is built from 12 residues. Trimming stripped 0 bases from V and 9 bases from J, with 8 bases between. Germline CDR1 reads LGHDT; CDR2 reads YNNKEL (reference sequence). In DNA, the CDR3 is TGTGCCAGCAGCCAAGAAGGGCGGGCCCAGTACTTC. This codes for CASSQEGRAQYF.

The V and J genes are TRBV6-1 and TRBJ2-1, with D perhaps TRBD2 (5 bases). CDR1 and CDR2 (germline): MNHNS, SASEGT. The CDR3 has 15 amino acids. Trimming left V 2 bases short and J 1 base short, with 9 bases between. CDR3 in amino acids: CASSETPGSYNEQFF. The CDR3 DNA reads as TGTGCCAGCAGTGAAACGCCGGGATCCTACAATGAGCAGTTCTTC.

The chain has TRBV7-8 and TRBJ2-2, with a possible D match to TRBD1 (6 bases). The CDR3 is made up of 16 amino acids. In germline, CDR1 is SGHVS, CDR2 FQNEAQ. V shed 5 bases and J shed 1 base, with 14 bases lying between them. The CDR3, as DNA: TGTGCCAGCAGCCCGGCCGGGACACTGAACACCGGGGAGCTGTTTTTT. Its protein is CASSPAGTLNTGELFF.

CDR3 DNA sequence: TGTGCCACCAGTGACCGGGTTAGCGGGGGTGCAGATACGCAGTATTTT. Protein sequence: CATSDRVSGGADTQYF. The chain uses TRBV24-1 and TRBJ2-3; TRBD2 aligns across 9 bases. The junction had 8 bases not matched to a gene; V was cut back by 4 bases and J by 4 bases. The V gene's germline CDR1 is KGHDR and CDR2 SFDVKD. CDR3 length: 16 residues.

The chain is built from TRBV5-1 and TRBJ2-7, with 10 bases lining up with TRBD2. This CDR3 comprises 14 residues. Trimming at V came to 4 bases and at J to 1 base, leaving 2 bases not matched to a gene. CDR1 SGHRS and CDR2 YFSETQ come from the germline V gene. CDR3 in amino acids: CASSLAGVSYEQYF. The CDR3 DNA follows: TGCGCCAGCAGCCTAGCGGGGGTGTCCTACGAGCAGTACTTC.

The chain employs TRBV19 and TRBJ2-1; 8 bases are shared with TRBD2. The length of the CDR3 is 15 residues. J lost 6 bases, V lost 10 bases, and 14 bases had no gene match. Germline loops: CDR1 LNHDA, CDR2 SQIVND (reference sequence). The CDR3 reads CATPKSLAGPNEQFF. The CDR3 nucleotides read TGTGCCACCCCGAAGTCCCTAGCGGGTCCCAATGAGCAGTTCTTC.

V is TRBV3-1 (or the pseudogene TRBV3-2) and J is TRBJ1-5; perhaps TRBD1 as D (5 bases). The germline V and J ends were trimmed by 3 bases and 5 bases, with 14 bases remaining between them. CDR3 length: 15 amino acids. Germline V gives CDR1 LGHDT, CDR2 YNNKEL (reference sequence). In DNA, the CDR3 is TGTGCCAGCAGCCAGGGATGGGGCAATTATCAGCCCCAGCATTTT. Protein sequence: CASSQGWGNYQPQHF.

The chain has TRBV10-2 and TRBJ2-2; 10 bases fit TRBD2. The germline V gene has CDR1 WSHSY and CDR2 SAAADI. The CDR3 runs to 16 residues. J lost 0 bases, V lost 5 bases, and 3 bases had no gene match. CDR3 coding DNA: TGCGCCAGCAGTCTAGCGGGGGCCGCGAACACCGGGGAGCTGTTTTTT. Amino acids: CASSLAGAANTGELFF.

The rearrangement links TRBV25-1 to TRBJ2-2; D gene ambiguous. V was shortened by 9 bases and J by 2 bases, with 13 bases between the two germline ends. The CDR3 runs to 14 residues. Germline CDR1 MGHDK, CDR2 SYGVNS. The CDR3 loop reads CASTGPLNTGELFF. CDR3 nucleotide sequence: TGTGCCAGTACGGGTCCACTAAACACCGGGGAGCTGTTTTTT.

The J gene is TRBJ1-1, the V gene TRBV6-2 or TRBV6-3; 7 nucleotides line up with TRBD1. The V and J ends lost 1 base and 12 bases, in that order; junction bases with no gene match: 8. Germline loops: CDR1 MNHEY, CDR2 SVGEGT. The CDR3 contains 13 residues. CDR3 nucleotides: TGTGCCAGCAGTTACTGGTCTGACAGGGAGTCTTTCTTT. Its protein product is CASSYWSDRESFF.

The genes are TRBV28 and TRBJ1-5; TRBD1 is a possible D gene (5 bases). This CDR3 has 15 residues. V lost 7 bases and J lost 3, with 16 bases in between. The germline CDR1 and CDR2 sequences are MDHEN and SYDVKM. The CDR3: CASTWTQGHNQPQHF. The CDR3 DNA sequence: TGTGCCAGCACTTGGACCCAGGGTCACAATCAGCCCCAGCATTTT.

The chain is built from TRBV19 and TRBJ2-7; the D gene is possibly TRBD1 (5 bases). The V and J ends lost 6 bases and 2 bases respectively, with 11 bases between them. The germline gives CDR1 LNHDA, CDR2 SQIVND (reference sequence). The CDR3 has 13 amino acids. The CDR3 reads CASSRQYPYEQYF. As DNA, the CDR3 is TGTGCCAGTAGCCGACAGTACCCCTACGAGCAGTACTTC.

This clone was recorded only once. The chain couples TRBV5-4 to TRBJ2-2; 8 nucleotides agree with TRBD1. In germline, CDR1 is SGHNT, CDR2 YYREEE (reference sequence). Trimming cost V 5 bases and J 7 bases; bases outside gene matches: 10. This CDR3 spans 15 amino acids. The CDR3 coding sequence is TGTGCCAGCAGTCATCGGGACAGGAGGGGCGGGGAGCTGTTTTTT. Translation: CASSHRDRRGGELFF. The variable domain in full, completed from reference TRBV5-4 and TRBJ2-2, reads ETGVTQSPTHLIKTRGQQVTLRCSSQSGHNTVSWYQQALGQGPQFIFQYYREEENGRGNFPPRFSGLQFPNYSSELNVNALELDDSALYLCASSHRDRRGGELFFGEGSRLTVL.

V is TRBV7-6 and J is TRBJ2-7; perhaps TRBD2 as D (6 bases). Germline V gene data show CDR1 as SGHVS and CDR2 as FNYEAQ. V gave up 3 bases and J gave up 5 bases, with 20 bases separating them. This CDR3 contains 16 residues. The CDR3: CASSLGDSPAYNEQYF. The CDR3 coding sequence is TGTGCCAGCAGCTTGGGGGACTCTCCCGCCTACAACGAGCAGTACTTC.

In DNA form, the CDR3 reads TGTGCCAGCAGCCCACTTGAGGGGGATGAGCAGTTCTTC. Translation: CASSPLEGDEQFF. V and J are TRBV9 and TRBJ2-1; tentative D call: TRBD1 (6 bases). V was trimmed by 4 bases and J by 8 bases, leaving 13 bases between them. The CDR3 sequence is 13 residues long. Germline lookup yields CDR1 SGDLS and CDR2 YYNGEE.

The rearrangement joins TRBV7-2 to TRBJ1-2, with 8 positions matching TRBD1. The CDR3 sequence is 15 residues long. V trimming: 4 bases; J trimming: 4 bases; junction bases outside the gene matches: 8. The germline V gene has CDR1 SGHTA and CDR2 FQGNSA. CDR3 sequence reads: CASSSPGGAGYGYTF. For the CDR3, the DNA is TGTGCCAGCAGCTCCCCAGGGGGCGCAGGCTATGGCTACACCTTC.